This T cell receptor beta chain was sequenced for a study of glioma-infiltrating T cells. Study-wide results and caveats: Very few CDR3 sequences were shared between tissue and blood. Gliomas, especially low-grade, showed above-expected tissue-blood divergence; non-neoplastic patients showed below.

Notes on this clonotype: The antigen is undetermined.

Trimming shortened V by 6 bases and J by 0 bases, and 15 bases separated the two germline ends. CDR1 is MNHNS and CDR2 is SASEGT in the germline V gene. The CDR3 extends over 16 amino acids. The iRepertoire nested amplicon-rescue multiplex PCR amplified TCR alpha and beta CDR3s from RNA. Tissue mRNA or PBMC total RNA, about 95-450 ng, went into one-step reverse transcription and amplification. TCRdb independently ran MiXCR on the multiplex PCR reads; one entry per CDR3 protein. This table holds over 120,000 distinct CDR3 sequences, roughly two fifths found once. The sequenced material came from glioma tissue, nonneoplastic brain tissue, or PBMCs (not recorded which). This TCR was recovered from a human donor with low-grade glioma or glioblastoma, undergoing nonglioma brain surgery, or in good health (not recorded which). V is TRBV6-1 and J is TRBJ2-1, with D tentatively TRBD1 or TRBD2 (5 bases each). Here the CDR3 reads CASRRRGALSYNEQFF. CDR3 bases: TGTGCCAGCAGGAGACGAGGGGCCCTCTCCTACAATGAGCAGTTCTTC.